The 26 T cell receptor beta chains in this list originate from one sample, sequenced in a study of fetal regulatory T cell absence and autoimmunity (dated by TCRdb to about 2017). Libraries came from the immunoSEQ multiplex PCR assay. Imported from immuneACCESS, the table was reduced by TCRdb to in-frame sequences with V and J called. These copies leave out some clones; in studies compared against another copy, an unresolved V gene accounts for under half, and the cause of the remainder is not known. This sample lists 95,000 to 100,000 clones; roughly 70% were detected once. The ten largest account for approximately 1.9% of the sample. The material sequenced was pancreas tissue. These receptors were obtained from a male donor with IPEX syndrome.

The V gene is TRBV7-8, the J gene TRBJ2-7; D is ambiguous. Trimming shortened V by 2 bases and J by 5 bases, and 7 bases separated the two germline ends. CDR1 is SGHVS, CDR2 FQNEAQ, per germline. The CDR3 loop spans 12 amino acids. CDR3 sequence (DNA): TGTGCCAGCAGCTTATTTGCGGACGAGCAGTACTTC. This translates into CASSLFADEQYF.

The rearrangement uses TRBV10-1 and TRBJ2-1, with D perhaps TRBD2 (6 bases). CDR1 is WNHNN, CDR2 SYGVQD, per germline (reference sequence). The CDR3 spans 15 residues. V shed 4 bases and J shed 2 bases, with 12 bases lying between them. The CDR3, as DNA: TGCGCCAGCAGTGCGGAGGAGGGCCCCTACAATGAGCAGTTCTTC. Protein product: CASSAEEGPYNEQFF.

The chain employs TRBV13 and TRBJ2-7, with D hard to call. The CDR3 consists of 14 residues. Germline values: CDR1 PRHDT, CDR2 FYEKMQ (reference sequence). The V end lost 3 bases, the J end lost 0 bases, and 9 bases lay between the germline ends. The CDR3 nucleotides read TGTGCCAGCAGCTTGGCCTCGAACTCCTACGAGCAGTACTTC. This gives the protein CASSLASNSYEQYF.

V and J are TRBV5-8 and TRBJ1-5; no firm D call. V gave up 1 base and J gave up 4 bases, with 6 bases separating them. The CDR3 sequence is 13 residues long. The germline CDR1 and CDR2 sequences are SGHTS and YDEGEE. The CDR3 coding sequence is TGTGCCAGCAGCTTGACAGTGAATCAGCCCCAGCATTTT. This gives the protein CASSLTVNQPQHF.

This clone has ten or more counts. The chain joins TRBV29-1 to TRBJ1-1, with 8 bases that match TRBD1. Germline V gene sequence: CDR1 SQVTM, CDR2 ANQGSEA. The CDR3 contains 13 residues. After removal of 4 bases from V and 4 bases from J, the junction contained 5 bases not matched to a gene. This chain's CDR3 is CSVADRAGTEAFF. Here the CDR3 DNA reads TGCAGCGTTGCGGACAGGGCTGGCACTGAAGCTTTCTTT.

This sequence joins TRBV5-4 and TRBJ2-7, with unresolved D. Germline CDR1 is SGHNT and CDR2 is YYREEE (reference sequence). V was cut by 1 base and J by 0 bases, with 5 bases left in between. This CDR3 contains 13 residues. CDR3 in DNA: TGTGCCAGCAGCTTGAGCAGCTCCTACGAGCAGTACTTC. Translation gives CASSLSSSYEQYF. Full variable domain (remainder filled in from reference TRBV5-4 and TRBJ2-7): ETGVTQSPTHLIKTRGQQVTLRCSSQSGHNTVSWYQQALGQGPQFIFQYYREEENGRGNFPPRFSGLQFPNYSSELNVNALELDDSALYLCASSLSSSYEQYFGPGTRLTVT.

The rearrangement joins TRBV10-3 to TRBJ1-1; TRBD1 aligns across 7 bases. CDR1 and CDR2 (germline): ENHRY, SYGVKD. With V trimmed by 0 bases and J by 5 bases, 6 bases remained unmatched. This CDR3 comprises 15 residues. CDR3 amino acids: CAISESEQGKTEAFF. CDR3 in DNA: TGTGCCATCAGTGAGTCCGAACAGGGGAAAACTGAAGCTTTCTTT.

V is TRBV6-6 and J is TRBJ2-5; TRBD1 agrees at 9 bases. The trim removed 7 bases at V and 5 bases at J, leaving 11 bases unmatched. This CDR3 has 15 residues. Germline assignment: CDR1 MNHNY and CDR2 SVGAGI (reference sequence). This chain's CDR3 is CASTGGTGIGETQYF. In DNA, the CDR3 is TGTGCCAGCACTGGAGGGACAGGGATAGGGGAGACCCAGTACTTC.

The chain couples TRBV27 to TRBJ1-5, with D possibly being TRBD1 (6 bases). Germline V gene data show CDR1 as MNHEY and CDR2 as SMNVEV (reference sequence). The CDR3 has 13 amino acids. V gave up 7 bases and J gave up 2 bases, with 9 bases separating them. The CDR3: CASTSGGNQPQHF. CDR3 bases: TGTGCCAGCACTTCAGGGGGCAATCAGCCCCAGCATTTT.

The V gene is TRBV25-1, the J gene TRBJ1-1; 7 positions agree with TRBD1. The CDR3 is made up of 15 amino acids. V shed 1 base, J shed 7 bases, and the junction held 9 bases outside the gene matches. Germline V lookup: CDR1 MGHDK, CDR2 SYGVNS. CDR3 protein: CASSELGRGIDEAFF. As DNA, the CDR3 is TGTGCCAGCAGTGAATTAGGCAGGGGGATCGATGAAGCTTTCTTT.

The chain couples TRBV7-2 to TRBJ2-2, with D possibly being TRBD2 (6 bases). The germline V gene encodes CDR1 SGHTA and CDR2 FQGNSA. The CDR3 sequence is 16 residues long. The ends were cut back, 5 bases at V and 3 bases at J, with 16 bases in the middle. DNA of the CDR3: TGTGCCAGCAGCCCGGAACCTAGCGTTCACACCGGGGAGCTGTTTTTT. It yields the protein CASSPEPSVHTGELFF.

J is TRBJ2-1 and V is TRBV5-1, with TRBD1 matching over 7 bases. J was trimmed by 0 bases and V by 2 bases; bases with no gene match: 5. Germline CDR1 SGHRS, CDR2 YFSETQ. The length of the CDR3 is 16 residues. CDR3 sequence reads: CASSFTGAPSYNEQFF. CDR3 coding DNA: TGCGCCAGCAGCTTTACAGGGGCCCCCTCCTACAATGAGCAGTTCTTC.

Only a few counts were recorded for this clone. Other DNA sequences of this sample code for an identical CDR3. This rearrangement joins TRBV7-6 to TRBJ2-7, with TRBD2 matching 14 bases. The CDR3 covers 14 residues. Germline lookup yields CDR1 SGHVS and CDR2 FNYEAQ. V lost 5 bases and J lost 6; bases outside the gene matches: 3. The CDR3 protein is CASSLGTSGSEQYF. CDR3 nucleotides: TGTGCCAGCAGCCTCGGGACTAGCGGGAGCGAGCAGTACTTC.

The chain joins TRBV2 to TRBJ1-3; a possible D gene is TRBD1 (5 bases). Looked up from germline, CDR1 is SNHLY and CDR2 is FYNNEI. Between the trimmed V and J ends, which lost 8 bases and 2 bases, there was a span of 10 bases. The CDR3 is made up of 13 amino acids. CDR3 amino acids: CASGWDAGNTIYF. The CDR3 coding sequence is TGTGCCAGCGGCTGGGACGCTGGAAACACCATATATTTT.

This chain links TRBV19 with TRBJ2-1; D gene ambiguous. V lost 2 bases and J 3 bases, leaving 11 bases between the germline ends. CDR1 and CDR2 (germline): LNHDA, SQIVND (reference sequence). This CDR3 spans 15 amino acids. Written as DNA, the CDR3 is TGTGCCAGTAGTATAAGTCTGTCCGGCTACAATGAGCAGTTCTTC. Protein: CASSISLSGYNEQFF.

DNA of the CDR3: TGTGCCAGCAGCTTCTCGGGTTACAATGAGCAGTTCTTC. Protein: CASSFSGYNEQFF. V usage is TRBV7-9 and J usage is TRBJ2-1; D gene uncertain. Trimming removed 3 bases from V and 4 bases from J, with 7 bases in between. CDR3 size: 13 residues. CDR1 SEHNR and CDR2 FQNEAQ come from the germline V gene (reference sequence).

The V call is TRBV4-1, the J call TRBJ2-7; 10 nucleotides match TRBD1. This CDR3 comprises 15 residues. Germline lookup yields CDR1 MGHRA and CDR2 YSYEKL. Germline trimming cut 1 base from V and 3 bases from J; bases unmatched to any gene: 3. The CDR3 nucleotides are TGCGCCAGCAGCCAAGGACAGGGGGCGGGCTACGAGCAGTACTTC. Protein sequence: CASSQGQGAGYEQYF.

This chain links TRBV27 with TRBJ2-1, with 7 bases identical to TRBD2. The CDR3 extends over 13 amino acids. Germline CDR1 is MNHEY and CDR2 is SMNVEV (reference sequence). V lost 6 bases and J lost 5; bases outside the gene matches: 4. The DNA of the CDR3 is TGTGCCAGCAGCCGCAGCGGGAACAATGAGCAGTTCTTC. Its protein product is CASSRSGNNEQFF.

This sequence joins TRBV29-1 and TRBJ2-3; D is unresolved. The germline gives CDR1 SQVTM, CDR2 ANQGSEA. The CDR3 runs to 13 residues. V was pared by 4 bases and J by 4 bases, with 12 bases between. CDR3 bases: TGCAGCGTTGGCGTAACAGCTTCAGATACGCAGTATTTT. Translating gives CSVGVTASDTQYF.

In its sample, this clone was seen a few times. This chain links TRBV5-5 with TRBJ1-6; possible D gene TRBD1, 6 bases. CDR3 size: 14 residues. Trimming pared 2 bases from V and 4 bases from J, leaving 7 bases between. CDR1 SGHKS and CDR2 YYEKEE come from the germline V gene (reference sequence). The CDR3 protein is CASSFTGYNSPLHF. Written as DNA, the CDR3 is TGTGCCAGCAGCTTTACAGGGTATAATTCACCCCTCCACTTT.

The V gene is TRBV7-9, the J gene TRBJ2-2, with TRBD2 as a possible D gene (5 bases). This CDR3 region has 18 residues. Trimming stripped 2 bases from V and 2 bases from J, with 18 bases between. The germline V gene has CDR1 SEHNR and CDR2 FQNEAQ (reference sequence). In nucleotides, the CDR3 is TGTGCCAGCAGCTTAATTCGTTCCGGACTCCAAAACACCGGGGAGCTGTTTTTT. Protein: CASSLIRSGLQNTGELFF.

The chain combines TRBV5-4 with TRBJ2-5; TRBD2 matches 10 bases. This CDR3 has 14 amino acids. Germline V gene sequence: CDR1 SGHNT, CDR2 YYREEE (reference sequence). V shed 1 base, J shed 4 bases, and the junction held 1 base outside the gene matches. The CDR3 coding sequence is TGTGCCAGCAGCTTGAGCGGGAGGGGAGAGACCCAGTACTTC. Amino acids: CASSLSGRGETQYF.

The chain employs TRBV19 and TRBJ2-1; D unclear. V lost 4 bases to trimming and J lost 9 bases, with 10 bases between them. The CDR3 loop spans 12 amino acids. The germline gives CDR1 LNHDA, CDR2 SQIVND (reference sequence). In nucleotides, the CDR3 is TGTGCCAGTAGTACCCTAGGCGGTGAGCAGTTCTTC. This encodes CASSTLGGEQFF.

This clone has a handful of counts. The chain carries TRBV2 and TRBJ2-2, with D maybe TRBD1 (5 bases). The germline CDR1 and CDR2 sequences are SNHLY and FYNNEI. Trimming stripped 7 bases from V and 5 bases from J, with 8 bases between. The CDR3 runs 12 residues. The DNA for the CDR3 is TGTGCCAGCAACCCAGGGACCGGGGAGCTGTTTTTT. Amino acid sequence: CASNPGTGELFF.

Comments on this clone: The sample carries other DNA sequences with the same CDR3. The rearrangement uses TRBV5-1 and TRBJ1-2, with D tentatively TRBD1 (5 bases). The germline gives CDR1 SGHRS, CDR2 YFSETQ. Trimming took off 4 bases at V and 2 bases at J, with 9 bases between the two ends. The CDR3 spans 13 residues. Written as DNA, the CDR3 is TGCGCCAGCAGCATCCGGGACAACTATGGCTACACCTTC. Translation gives CASSIRDNYGYTF. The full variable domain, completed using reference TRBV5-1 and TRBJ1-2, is KAGVTQTPRYLIKTRGQQVTLSCSPISGHRSVSWYQQTPGQGLQFLFEYFSETQRNKGNFPGRFSGRQFSNSRSEMNVSTLELGDSALYLCASSIRDNYGYTFGSGTRLTVV.

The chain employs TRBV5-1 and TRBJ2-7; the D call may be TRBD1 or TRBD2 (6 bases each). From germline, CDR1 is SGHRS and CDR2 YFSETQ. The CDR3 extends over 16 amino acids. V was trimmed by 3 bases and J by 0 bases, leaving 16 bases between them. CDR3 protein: CASSWDTSFRSYEQYF. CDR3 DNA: TGCGCCAGCAGCTGGGACACTAGCTTCCGCTCCTACGAGCAGTACTTC.